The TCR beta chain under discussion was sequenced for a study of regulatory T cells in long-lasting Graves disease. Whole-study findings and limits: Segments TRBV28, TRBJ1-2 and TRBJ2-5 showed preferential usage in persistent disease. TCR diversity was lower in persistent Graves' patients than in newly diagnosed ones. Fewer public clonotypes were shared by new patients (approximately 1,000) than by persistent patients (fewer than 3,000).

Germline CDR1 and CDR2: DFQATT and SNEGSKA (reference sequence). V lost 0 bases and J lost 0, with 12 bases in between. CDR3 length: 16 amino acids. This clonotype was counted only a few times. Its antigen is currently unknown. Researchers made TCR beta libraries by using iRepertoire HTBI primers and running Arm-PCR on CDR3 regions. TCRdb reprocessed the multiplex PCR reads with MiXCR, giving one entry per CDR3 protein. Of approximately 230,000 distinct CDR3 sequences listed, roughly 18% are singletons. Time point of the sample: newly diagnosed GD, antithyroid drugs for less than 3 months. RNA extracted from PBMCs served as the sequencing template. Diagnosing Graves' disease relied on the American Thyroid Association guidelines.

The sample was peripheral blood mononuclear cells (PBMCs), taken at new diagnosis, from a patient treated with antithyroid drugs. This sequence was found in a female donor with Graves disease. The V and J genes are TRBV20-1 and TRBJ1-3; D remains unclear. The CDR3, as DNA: TGCAGTGCTAGAGATATCAGCAAAGGCTCTGGAAACACCATATATTTT. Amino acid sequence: CSARDISKGSGNTIYF.